One TCR beta chain is described in this entry. Its antigen remains unidentified. The entry originates in a study of T cells after yellow fever vaccination. Study background: Libraries from low-cell-number fractions were prepared with the SMART-Seq v4 Ultra Low Input RNA kit.

Study-wide results and caveats: Clones from primary vaccination mostly reappeared after the booster (roughly 95% CD4, around 90% CD8). A small proportion of clonotypes was detected in both the CD4 and CD8 compartments. By day 5 rather than day 15, the secondary response had peaked, though it was weaker.

TCRdb reprocessed the 5' RACE reads via MiXCR and lists one record per CDR3 protein. The top ten clones hold about a sixth of a sample with 450,000 to 550,000 distinct CDR3 sequences, about a fifth of them seen once. This CDR3 contains 16 residues. Between the trimmed V and J ends, which lost 6 bases and 5 bases, there was a span of 22 bases. CDR1 KGHSH and CDR2 LQKENI come from the germline V gene. The sequence was obtained from a man aged 18 to 29 who received the YFV17D yellow fever vaccine. The J gene is TRBJ2-5, the V gene TRBV18; the D gene could be TRBD1 or TRBD2 (5 bases each). The source was PBMCs, collected less than 25 days after the first yellow fever vaccination. CDR3 coding DNA: TGTGCCAGCTCCCGAAATCCGGGACCAGAAGGGGAGACCCAGTACTTC. This codes for CASSRNPGPEGETQYF.